This TCR beta chain originates from a study of CD8+CD57+ T cells in acquired aplastic anemia. On the study more broadly: Average DNA yield from sorted CD4+ and CD8+ cells was approximately 3 ug. CD4+ reads averaged about 10.8 million in healthy donors. Regarding the study as a whole: Simpson's diversity of CD8+ cells was not significantly different in patients compared with controls.

V shed 1 base and J 0 bases; nucleotides not matched to a gene: 0. CDR3 length: 15 amino acids. The germline gives CDR1 SEHNR, CDR2 FQNEAQ (reference sequence). This clonotype was seen at least ten times. The antigen is undetermined. Genomic DNA constituted the template upon which TCR beta VDJ and CDR3 profiling was performed. TCRdb ran MiXCR on the reads and lists one entry per CDR3 protein. The profile covers some 180,000 distinct CDR3 sequences, with under 55% appearing a single time and around 2.9% taken by the ten largest. This sequence originates from a human donor in good health. The sequenced material came from sorted CD4+, CD8+, or CD8+CD57+ T cells (not recorded which) from PBMCs. The gene calls are TRBV7-9 and TRBJ2-1, with 7 bases that match TRBD2. In DNA form, the CDR3 reads TGTGCCAGCAGCTTAGGACTAGCCTCCTACAATGAGCAGTTCTTC. Encoded protein: CASSLGLASYNEQFF.